One and the same sample provided the 6 T cell receptor beta chains below, sequenced in a study of CD8+ T cells in alopecia areata. The treatment here: oral pan-JAK inhibitor, 5-10 mg twice daily. In each case, RNA was isolated and then reverse transcribed into cDNA as the sequencing template. Sequencing used immunoSEQ multiplex PCR; TCRdb keeps in-frame clones, though not all of them. The sample contains roughly 99,000 clones, 80% to 85% of which appear only once. The sample was CD8+ T cells sorted from blood, taken at week 24, from a patient treated with tofacitinib. The receptors shown here come from a human donor with alopecia areata.

CDR3: CASSSVGYGYTF. The CDR3 nucleotides read TGTGCCAGCAGCTCTGTGGGCTATGGCTACACCTTC. The rearrangement links TRBV7-9 to TRBJ1-2, with unresolved D. V dropped 4 bases and J dropped 4 bases, with 7 bases sitting between them. CDR1 is SEHNR, CDR2 FQNEAQ, per germline (reference sequence). The CDR3 consists of 12 residues.

This chain uses TRBV29-1 with TRBJ1-2; TRBD1 matches at 9 bases. V gave up 4 bases and J gave up 6 bases; unmatched junction bases: 6. Germline V gene lookup returns CDR1 SQVTM and CDR2 ANQGSEA. CDR3 size: 13 residues. Here the CDR3 reads CSVVGQGTDGYTF. DNA of the CDR3: TGCAGCGTTGTCGGACAGGGGACAGATGGCTACACCTTC.

This clone was picked up a small number of times. This same CDR3 is encoded by further DNA sequences in the sample. The chain is built from TRBV7-9 and TRBJ2-7; D is tentatively TRBD1 or TRBD2 (5 bases each). V shed 1 base and J shed 3 bases, with 10 bases lying between them. Germline lookup yields CDR1 SEHNR and CDR2 FQNEAQ (reference sequence). This CDR3 comprises 14 residues. The CDR3 reads CASSLEGTGYEQYF. The CDR3 nucleotides read TGTGCCAGCAGCTTAGAGGGGACGGGCTACGAGCAGTACTTC.

This chain links TRBV27 with TRBJ2-3, with 15 bases lining up with TRBD2. Germline CDR1 and CDR2: MNHEY and SMNVEV (reference sequence). The V gene end was trimmed by 6 bases and the J gene end by 4 bases; junction bases not matched to a gene: 8. The CDR3 runs 17 residues. The CDR3 DNA reads TGTGCCAGCAGGCAATGGACTAGCGGGGGGGTACCAGATACGCAGTATTTT. This codes for CASRQWTSGGVPDTQYF.

The V and J genes are TRBV6-4 and TRBJ2-5; 8 positions agree with TRBD2. The V gene's germline CDR1 is MRHNA and CDR2 SNTAGT. J lost 3 bases, V lost 2 bases, and 5 bases had no gene match. The CDR3 length is 15 residues. The CDR3 DNA reads as TGTGCCAGCAGTGACGAAGCGGGGGCGGAAGAGACCCAGTACTTC. Protein product: CASSDEAGAEETQYF.

The genes are TRBV30 and TRBJ2-7, with D perhaps matching TRBD1 (5 bases). This CDR3 is built from 15 residues. Germline CDR1 is GTSNPN and CDR2 is SVGIG (reference sequence). Trimming left V 3 bases short and J 5 bases short, with 20 bases between. CDR3 loop: CAWSLPQGPKDEQYF. In DNA form, the CDR3 reads TGTGCCTGGAGCCTCCCCCAGGGCCCTAAGGACGAGCAGTACTTC.